This entry lists 5 T cell receptor beta chains sequenced from one sample in a study of blood T cells in healthy people across ages. Using a J-beta primer mix together with a sample-barcoded 5' primer, a second PCR was run for about 6 to 12 cycles. TCRdb recomputed calls from the 5' RACE reads with MiXCR, one row per CDR3 protein. The repertoire has about 1,400,000 distinct CDR3 sequences, 45% to 70% of them found once; the top ten carry roughly 7%. Sequenced material: blood. The receptors derive from a man aged 18 to 30 in good health.

V and J are TRBV6-2 or TRBV6-3 and TRBJ1-6; D is undetermined. The V end lost 4 bases, the J end lost 7 bases, and 8 bases lay between the germline ends. The CDR3 consists of 13 residues. CDR1 is MNHEY and CDR2 is SVGEGT in the germline V gene. The CDR3 spells CASSLAANSPLHF. The CDR3 nucleotides are TGTGCCAGCAGTTTGGCCGCGAATTCACCCCTCCACTTT.

This clonotype has a handful of counts. The chain couples TRBV29-1 to TRBJ2-1; possible D gene TRBD2, 5 bases. The germline V gene has CDR1 SQVTM and CDR2 ANQGSEA. Trimming removed 1 base from V and 5 bases from J, with 9 bases in between. The CDR3 loop spans 13 amino acids. Here the CDR3 reads CSVEGRYNNEQFF. The CDR3 DNA follows: TGCAGCGTTGAAGGGAGGTATAACAATGAGCAGTTCTTC.

This clonotype was seen a few times. The rearrangement joins TRBV12-5 to TRBJ2-5; D perhaps matches TRBD1 (5 bases). The CDR3 has 13 amino acids. The V gene lost 1 base and the J gene lost 2 bases, with 5 bases spanning the gap. Germline CDR1 is LGHNT and CDR2 is FRNRAP. CDR3 nucleotide sequence: TGTGCTAGTGGTTTGGGACAGCAAGAGACCCAGTACTTC. Translating gives CASGLGQQETQYF.

The chain uses TRBV4-1 and TRBJ2-1, with a possible D match to TRBD2 (6 bases). The CDR3 loop spans 16 amino acids. CDR1 is MGHRA, CDR2 YSYEKL, per germline. The V and J ends lost 1 base and 8 bases respectively, with 18 bases between them. This CDR3 is CASSQGTTKRAHEQFF. CDR3 coding DNA: TGCGCCAGCAGCCAAGGGACCACTAAGCGGGCCCATGAGCAGTTCTTC.

This clonotype was seen more than once but under ten times. The chain employs TRBV6-1 and TRBJ2-1; 7 bases agree with TRBD1. J lost 2 bases, V lost 0 bases, and 4 bases had no gene match. The germline CDR1 and CDR2 sequences are MNHNS and SASEGT. The CDR3 length is 16 residues. The CDR3 DNA reads as TGTGCCAGCAGTGAAGCCCCCGGGACAGCCTACAATGAGCAGTTCTTC. It codes for CASSEAPGTAYNEQFF.